This TCR beta chain was identified in a study of blood T cell repertoires in COVID-19. This study enrolled people aged 18 to 89 from around 26 US geographic areas. Participants had their cohort set by participant-reported clinical history. Germline lookup yields CDR1 MNHEY and CDR2 SMNVEV (reference sequence). The CDR3 is 15 residues long. Trimming removed 3 bases from V and 4 bases from J, with 13 bases in between. This clone has a single count. Per the original data handling: Amplified reference gene primers provided the basis for estimating nucleated cell counts. Data came from immunoSEQ multiplex PCR; TCRdb stores just in-frame clones and leaves some out. Clone size and the V and J calls come from that table; the DNA yielded D and trimming. The sample carries under 450,000 clones, roughly 86% recorded once.

This clonotype was obtained from a man aged 30 to 45 who had recovered from COVID-19. Material for sequencing was PBMCs or T cells enriched from blood (not recorded which). J is TRBJ1-3 and V is TRBV27, with D perhaps TRBD1 (5 bases). The CDR3 DNA follows: TGTGCCAGCAGTTTGACGGCAGGGCCCGGAAACACCATATATTTT. Encoded protein: CASSLTAGPGNTIYF.